These 4 T cell receptor beta chains came from one sample sequenced in a study of T cells in localized non-small cell lung cancer. This table comes from immunoSEQ multiplex PCR, and its TCRdb copy is limited to in-frame clones, with some not included. The sample lists about 25,000 clones; 88% were seen once. The specimen was peripheral blood mononuclear cells, collected before any cancer treatment. Receptors originate from a woman aged 40 to 75 with stage III lung adenocarcinoma.

The chain employs TRBV29-1 and TRBJ2-5, with D uncertain. The V gene lost 7 bases and the J gene lost 1 base, with 4 bases spanning the gap. This CDR3 has 10 amino acids. CDR1 is SQVTM, CDR2 ANQGSEA, per germline. This CDR3 is CSAFQETQYF. The CDR3 DNA reads TGCAGCGCTTTCCAAGAGACCCAGTACTTC.

The genes are TRBV20-1 and TRBJ2-7; D ambiguous. This CDR3 is 11 amino acids long. The germline CDR1 and CDR2 sequences are DFQATT and SNEGSKA (reference sequence). The V and J ends lost 1 base and 2 bases respectively, with 3 bases between them. Here the CDR3 reads CSARGTYEQYF. As DNA, the CDR3 is TGCAGTGCTAGAGGCACCTACGAGCAGTACTTC.

The genes are TRBV18 and TRBJ2-7, with a possible D match to TRBD1 (6 bases). This CDR3 is built from 13 residues. The germline CDR1 and CDR2 sequences are KGHSH and LQKENI. The ends were cut back, 6 bases at V and 0 bases at J, with 9 bases in the middle. CDR3 DNA: TGTGCCAGCTCGGACAGCAGCTCCTACGAGCAGTACTTC. It specifies CASSDSSSYEQYF. Full variable domain (rest looked up from reference TRBV18 and TRBJ2-7): NAGVMQNPRHLVRRRGQEARLRCSPMKGHSHVYWYRQLPEEGLKFMVYLQKENIIDESGMPKERFSAEFPKEGPSILRIQQVVRGDSAAYFCASSDSSSYEQYFGPGTRLTVT.

The rearrangement uses TRBV14 and TRBJ1-2; maybe TRBD1 (5 bases). V was clipped by 1 base and J by 8 bases, with 20 bases between them. This CDR3 has 16 amino acids. Germline CDR1 and CDR2: SGHDN and FVKESK. CDR3 in DNA: TGTGCCAGCAGCCAAGGACTGCCGGGCCGCGGGACCGGCTACACCTTC. Encoded protein: CASSQGLPGRGTGYTF.